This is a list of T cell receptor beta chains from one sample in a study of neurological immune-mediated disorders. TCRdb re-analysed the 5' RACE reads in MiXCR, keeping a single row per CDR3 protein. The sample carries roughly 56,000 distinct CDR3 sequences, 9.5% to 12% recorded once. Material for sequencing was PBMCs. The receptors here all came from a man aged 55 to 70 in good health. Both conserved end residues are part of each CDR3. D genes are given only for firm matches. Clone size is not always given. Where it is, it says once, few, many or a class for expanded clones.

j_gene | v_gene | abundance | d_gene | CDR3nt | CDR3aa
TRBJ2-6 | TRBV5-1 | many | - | TGCGCCAGCAGCTTGCAAGGGGCCAACGTCCTGACTTTC | CASSLQGANVLTF
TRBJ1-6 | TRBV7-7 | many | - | TGTGCCAGCAGCTCCGCGGAAGGATCACCCCTCCACTTT | CASSSAEGSPLHF
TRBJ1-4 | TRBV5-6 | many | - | TGTGCCAGCAGCCCGGCGCCTAGGCCGGCGGAGACCGAAAAACTGTTTTTT | CASSPAPRPAETEKLFF
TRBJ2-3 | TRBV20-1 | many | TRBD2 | TGCAGTGCTAGTAGCGGGGGGAGAGATACGCAGTATTTT | CSASSGGRDTQYF
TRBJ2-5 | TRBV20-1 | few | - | TGCAGTGCTCCGACAGCCCAAGAGACCCAGTACTTC | CSAPTAQETQYF
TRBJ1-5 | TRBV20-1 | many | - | TGCAGTGCTAGTAACGGACAAGCCTTCAATCAGCCCCAGCATTTT | CSASNGQAFNQPQHF
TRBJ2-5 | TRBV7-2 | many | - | TGTGCCAGCAGCTTACAAGAGGGCAAGAAAGAGACCCAGTACTTC | CASSLQEGKKETQYF
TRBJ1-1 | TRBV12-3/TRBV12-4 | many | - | TGTGCCAGCATCCTAGTGGGCACTGAAGCTTTCTTT | CASILVGTEAFF
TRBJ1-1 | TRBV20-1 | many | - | TGCAGTGCTAGTAACCAATTGAACACTGAAGCTTTCTTT | CSASNQLNTEAFF
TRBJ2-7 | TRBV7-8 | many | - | TGTGCCAGCAGCTTACTAGTGAGCTACGAGCAGTACTTC | CASSLLVSYEQYF
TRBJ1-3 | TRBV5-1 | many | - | TGCGCCAGCAGCTTGGAGCGGCCGCCGGGGCACACCATATATTTT | CASSLERPPGHTIYF
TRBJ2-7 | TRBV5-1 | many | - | TGCGCCAGCAGCTCGGCATTTAAGACCTCTGGCGAGCAGCACTTC | CASSSAFKTSGEQHF
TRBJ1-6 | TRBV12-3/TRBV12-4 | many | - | TGTGCCAGCAGCAAGGGACAAGTTAATTCACCCCTCCACTTT | CASSKGQVNSPLHF
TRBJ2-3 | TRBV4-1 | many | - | TGCGCCAGCAGCCAAGAGGAGGCGAGGGCAGATACGCAGTATTTT | CASSQEEARADTQYF
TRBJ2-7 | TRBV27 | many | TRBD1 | TGTGCCAGCAGTTTATCCCCCGGGACAGGGGCCTACGAGCAGTACTTC | CASSLSPGTGAYEQYF
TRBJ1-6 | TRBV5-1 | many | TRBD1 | TGCGCCAGCAGCCTGGGACAGCAATATTCACCCCTCCACTTT | CASSLGQQYSPLHF
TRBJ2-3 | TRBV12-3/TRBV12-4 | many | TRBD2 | TGTGCCAGCAGGGGGGGGGGAGCAGGCCCAGATACGCAGTATTTT | CASRGGGAGPDTQYF
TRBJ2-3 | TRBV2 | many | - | TGTGCCAGCAGTGGCCGGGACGGCCTTAGCACAGATACGCAGTATTTT | CASSGRDGLSTDTQYF
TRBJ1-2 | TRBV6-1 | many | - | TGTGCCAGCAGTGTGGAGGACCAACCCTCCTATGGCTACACCTTC | CASSVEDQPSYGYTF
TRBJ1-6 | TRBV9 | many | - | TGTGCCAGCGCCGGGAGGGGCCCAAATTCACCCCTCCACTTT | CASAGRGPNSPLHF
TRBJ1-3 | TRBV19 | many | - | TGTGCCAGTACCCGAGGAGGCTCTGGAAACACCATATATTTT | CASTRGGSGNTIYF
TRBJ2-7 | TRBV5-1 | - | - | TGCGCCAGCAGCCTGGGACCAGCCTACGAGCAGTACTTC | CASSLGPAYEQYF
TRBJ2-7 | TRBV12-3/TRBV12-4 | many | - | TGTGCCAGCAGTCTAAGGGGACACTCCTACGAGCAGTACTTC | CASSLRGHSYEQYF
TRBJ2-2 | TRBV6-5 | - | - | TGTGCCAGCAGTTACTCGCCAGGGAGGAACACCGGGGAGCTGTTTTTT | CASSYSPGRNTGELFF
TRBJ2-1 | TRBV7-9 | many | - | TGTGCCAGCAGCTTCGGGGGAACAAATGAGCAGTTCTTC | CASSFGGTNEQFF